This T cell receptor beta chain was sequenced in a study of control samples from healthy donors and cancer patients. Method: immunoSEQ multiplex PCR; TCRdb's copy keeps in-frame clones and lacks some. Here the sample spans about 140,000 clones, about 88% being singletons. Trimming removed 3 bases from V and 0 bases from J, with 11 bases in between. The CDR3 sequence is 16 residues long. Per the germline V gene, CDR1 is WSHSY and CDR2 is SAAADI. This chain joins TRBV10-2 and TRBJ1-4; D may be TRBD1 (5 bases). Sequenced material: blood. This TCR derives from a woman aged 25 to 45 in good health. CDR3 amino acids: CASSDSRESTNEKLFF. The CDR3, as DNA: TGCGCCAGCAGTGATTCCAGGGAATCAACTAATGAAAAACTGTTTTTT.